This T cell receptor beta chain derives from a study of post-analysis software for immune sequencing data. General observations from the study: Controls' normalized Chao1 diversity significantly exceeded that of multiple sclerosis patients. Elevated frequency relative to controls characterized 4 or 5 TRBV segments in patients, TRBV5-6, TRBV5-1 and TRBV20-1 among them.

The CDR3 extends over 14 amino acids. V shed 4 bases and J shed 4 bases, with 13 bases lying between them. Germline V gene data show CDR1 as MGHRA and CDR2 as YSYEKL. Libraries were made from TCR beta cDNA, and they carried unique molecular identifiers. TCRdb called the PCR reads again in MiXCR, with one record for every CDR3 protein. The sample has roughly 600,000 distinct CDR3 sequences; around 47% are singletons. As to this clonotype: Its antigen is not known.

The rearrangement links TRBV4-1 to TRBJ1-2, with TRBD1 as a possible D gene (5 bases). The TCR comes from a girl under 18 with multiple sclerosis. The material sequenced was blood. Here the CDR3 reads CASSPWDGAYGYTF. The CDR3 DNA is TGCGCCAGCAGCCCCTGGGACGGGGCCTATGGCTACACCTTC.